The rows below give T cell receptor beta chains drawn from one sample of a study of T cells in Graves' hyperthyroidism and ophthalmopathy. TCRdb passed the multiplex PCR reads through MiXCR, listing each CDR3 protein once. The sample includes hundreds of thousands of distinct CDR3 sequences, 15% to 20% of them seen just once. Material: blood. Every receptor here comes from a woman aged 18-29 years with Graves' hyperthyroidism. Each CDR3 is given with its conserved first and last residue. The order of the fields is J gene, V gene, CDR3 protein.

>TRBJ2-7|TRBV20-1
CSATGGYEQYF
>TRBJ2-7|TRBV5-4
CASILEVAHLYEQYF
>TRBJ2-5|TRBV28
CASSQGGRQETQYF
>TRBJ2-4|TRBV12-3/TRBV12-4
CASSLHNWPIQYF
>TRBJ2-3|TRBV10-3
CAIRPGLARDTQYF
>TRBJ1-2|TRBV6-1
CASSPPGSGYTF
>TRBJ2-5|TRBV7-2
CASSVGQGVVRVRETQYF
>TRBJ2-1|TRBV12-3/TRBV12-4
CASSSPGRLAGGKREQFF
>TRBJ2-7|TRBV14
CASSQEVHYEQYF
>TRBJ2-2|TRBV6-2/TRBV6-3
CASSYSRLASNTGELFF
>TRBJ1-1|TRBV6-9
CASSSNYKNTEAFF
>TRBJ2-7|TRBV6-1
CASSERGAHEQYF
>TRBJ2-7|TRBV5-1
CASRQREEDEQYF
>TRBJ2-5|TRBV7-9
CASTGGARSGQETQYF
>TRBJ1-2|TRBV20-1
CSARDHFGGGGYTF
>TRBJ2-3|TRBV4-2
CASSHGGRDVDTQYF
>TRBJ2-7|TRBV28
CASSSGSYEQYF
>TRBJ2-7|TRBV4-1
CASSQRRREGFHEQYF
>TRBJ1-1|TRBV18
CASSVDRGRTSEAFF
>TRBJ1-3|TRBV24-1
CATRGGIGNTIYF
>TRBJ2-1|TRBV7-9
CASSLGLRGLYNEQFF
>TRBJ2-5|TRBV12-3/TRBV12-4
CASSLATGQETQYF
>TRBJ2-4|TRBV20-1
CSARTSNGNIQYF
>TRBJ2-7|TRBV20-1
CSASPRVSYEQYF
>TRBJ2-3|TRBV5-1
CASSLGQLADTQYF
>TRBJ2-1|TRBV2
CASTEERLAASYNEQFF
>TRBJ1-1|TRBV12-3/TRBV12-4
CASSFPGDTEAFF
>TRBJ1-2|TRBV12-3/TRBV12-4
CASSRDTGNYGYTF
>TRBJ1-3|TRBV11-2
CASSLGTSGNTIYF
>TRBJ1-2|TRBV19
CASSIQGANYGYTF
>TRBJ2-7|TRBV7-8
CASSSGTGTGYEQYF
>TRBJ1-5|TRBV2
CASSVGGWLNQPQHF
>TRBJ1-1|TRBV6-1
CASRSVPNTEAFF
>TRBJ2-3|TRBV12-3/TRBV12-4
CASSFTGTWSNTQYF
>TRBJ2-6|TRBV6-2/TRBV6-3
CASSDDISGANVLTF
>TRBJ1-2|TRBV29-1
CSVDPTGNYGYTF
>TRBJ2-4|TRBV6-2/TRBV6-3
CASSYPGFWNIQYF
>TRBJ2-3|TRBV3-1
CASSLSGGRTDTQYF
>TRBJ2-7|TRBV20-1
CSAWGGSVTYELYF
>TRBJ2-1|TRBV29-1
CSVRDRGREQFF
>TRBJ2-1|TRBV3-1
CASSQERGWEQFF
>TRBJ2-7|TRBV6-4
CASSWGAEGPYEQYF
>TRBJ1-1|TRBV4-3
CASSQEARGRENTEAFF
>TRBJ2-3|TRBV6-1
CASSEAIMGKGAPPSIATQYF
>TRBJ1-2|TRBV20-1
CSASLRSGSYGYTF
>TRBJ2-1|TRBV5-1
CASSLGSDNEQFF
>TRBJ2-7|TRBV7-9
CASRDGNYEQYF
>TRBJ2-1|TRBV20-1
CSAREGQFF
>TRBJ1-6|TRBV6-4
CASSTTVASSPLHF
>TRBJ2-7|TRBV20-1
CSARAPLETSSGDSYEQYF
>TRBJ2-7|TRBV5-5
CASSHDRGTDEQYF
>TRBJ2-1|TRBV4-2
CASSPRVGENEQFF
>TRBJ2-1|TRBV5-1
CASSWPGVFGYNERFF
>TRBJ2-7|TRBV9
CASSVAAVPYEQYF
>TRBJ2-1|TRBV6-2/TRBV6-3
CASRGGRPNEQFF